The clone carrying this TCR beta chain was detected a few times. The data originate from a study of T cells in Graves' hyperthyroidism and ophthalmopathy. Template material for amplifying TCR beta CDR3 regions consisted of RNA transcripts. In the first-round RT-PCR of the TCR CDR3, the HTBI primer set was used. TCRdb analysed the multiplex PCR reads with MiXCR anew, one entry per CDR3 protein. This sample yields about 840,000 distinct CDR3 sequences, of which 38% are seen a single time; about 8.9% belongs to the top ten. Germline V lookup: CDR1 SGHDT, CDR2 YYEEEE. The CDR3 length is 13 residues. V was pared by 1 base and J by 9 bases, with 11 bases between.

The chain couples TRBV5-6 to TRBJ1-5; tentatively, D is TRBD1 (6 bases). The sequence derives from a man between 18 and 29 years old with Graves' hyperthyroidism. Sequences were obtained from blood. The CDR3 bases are TGTGCCAGCAGCTTGTGGGGGGGCCGGCCCCAGCATTTT. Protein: CASSLWGGRPQHF.